This T cell receptor (beta chain) derives from a study of blood T cell repertoires in COVID-19. The table came from immunoSEQ multiplex PCR; TCRdb's copy has only in-frame clones and leaves some out. The top ten hold 35% to 45% of the sample, which has approximately 70,000 clones, 70% to 85% seen once. Trimming left V 3 bases short and J 2 bases short, with 13 bases between. Per germline, CDR1 SEHNR and CDR2 FQNEAQ (reference sequence). The CDR3 totals 15 residues. This clonotype was sampled from a woman between 70 and 85 years old with acute or convalescent COVID-19. The sample consisted of peripheral blood. The chain recombines TRBV7-9 with TRBJ1-2, with no clear D. CDR3 coding DNA: TGTGCCAGCAGCTTCCTCGGGTCAGAAAACTATGGCTACACCTTC. It encodes CASSFLGSENYGYTF.